This TCR beta chain originates from a study of cytomegalovirus exposure and HLA in healthy donors. PCR involved 60 Vbeta and 13 Jbeta primers. Libraries were prepared by immunoSEQ multiplex PCR; TCRdb keeps only in-frame clonotypes and omits some of them. The repertoire includes roughly 120,000 clones, 80% to 85% of them detected once, and less than 1.1% sits in the top ten. Germline V lookup: CDR1 MNHEY, CDR2 SVGAGI. The CDR3 extends over 15 amino acids. V was pared by 6 bases and J by 2 bases, with 4 bases of the junction left unmatched. V is TRBV6-5 and J is TRBJ2-3; TRBD2 matches at 11 bases. What was sequenced was PBMCs. This clonotype was sampled from a woman in her 30s in good health and CMV-seronegative. CDR3 in DNA: TGTGCCAGCAGCCCGACTAGCGGGGTCACAGATACGCAGTATTTT. This sequence encodes CASSPTSGVTDTQYF.